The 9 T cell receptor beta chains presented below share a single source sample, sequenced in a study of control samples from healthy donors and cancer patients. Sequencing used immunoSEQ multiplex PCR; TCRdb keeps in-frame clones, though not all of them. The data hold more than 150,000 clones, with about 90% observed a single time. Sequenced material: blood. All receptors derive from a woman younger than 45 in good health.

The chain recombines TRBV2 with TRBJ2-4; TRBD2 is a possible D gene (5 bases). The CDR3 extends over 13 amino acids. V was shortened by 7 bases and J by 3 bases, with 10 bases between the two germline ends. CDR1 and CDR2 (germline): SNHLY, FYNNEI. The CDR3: CASKGSGKNIQYF. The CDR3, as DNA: TGTGCCAGCAAGGGCAGCGGCAAAAACATTCAGTACTTC.

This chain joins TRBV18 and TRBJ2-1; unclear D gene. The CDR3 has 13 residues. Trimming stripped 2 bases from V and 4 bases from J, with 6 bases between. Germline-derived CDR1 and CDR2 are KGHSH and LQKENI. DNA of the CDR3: TGTGCCAGCTCACCAGCAACTTACAATGAGCAGTTCTTC. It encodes CASSPATYNEQFF.

The CDR3 is CASSRGAGETQYF. In DNA form, the CDR3 reads TGTGCCAGCAGCCGAGGGGCGGGGGAGACCCAGTACTTC. The chain is built from TRBV3-1 (or the pseudogene TRBV3-2) and TRBJ2-5; D may be TRBD2 (6 bases). In germline, CDR1 is LGHDT, CDR2 YNNKEL (reference sequence). V was pared by 4 bases and J by 5 bases, with 11 bases between. CDR3 length: 13 residues.

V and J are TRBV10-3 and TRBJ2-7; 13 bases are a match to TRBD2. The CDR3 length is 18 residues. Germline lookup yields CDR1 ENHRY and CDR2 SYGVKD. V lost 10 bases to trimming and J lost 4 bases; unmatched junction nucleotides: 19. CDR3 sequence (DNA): TGTGCCACCAAAGAGAGGGGACTAGCGGGACTCGTTGTATACGAGCAGTACTTC. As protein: CATKERGLAGLVVYEQYF.

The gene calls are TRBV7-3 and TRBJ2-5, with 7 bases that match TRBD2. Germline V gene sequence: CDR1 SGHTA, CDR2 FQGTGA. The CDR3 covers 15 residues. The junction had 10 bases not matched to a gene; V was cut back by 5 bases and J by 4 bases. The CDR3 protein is CASSPQRGLGETQYF. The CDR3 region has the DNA TGTGCCAGCAGCCCCCAGCGGGGCCTGGGAGAGACCCAGTACTTC.

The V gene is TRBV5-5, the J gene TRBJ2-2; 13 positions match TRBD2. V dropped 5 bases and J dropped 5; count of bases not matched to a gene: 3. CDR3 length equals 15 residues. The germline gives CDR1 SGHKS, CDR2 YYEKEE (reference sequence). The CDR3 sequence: CASRTGLAGTGELFF. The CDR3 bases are TGTGCCAGCAGAACGGGACTAGCGGGAACCGGGGAGCTGTTTTTT.

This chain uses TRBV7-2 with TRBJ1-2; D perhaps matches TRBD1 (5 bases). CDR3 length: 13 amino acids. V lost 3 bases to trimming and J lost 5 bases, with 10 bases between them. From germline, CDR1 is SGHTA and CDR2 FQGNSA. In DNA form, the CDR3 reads TGTGCCAGCAGCTTTGACAGACTATATGGCTACACCTTC. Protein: CASSFDRLYGYTF.

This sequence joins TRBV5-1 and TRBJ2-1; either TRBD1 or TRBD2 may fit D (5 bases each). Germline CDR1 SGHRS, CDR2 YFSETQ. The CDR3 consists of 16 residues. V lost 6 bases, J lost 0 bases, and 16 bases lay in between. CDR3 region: CASTPGWGSSYNEQFF. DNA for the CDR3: TGCGCCAGCACCCCCGGATGGGGGAGCTCCTACAATGAGCAGTTCTTC.

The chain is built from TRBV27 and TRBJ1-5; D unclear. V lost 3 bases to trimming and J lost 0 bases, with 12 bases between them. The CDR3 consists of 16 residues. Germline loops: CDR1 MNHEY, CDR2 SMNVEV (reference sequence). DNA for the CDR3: TGTGCCAGCAGTTTCTCATCCAGCCATAGCAATCAGCCCCAGCATTTT. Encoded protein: CASSFSSSHSNQPQHF.